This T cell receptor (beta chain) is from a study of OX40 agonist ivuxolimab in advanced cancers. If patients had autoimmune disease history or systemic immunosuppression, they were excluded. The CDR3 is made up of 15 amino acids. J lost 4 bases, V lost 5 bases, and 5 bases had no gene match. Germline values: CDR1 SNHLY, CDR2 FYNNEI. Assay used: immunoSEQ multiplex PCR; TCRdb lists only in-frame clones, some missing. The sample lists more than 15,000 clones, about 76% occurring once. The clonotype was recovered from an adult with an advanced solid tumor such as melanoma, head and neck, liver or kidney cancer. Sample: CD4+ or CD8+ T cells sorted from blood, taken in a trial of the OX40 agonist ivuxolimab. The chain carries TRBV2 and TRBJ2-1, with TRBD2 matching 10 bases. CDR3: CASSFTSGVYNEQFF. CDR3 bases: TGTGCCAGCAGTTTTACTAGCGGGGTTTACAATGAGCAGTTCTTC.